The 27 T cell receptor beta chains listed next were all sequenced from one sample in a study of cytomegalovirus exposure and HLA in healthy donors. Using immunoSEQ multiplex PCR, the repertoire was profiled, and TCRdb retains in-frame clones only, with some absent. The table has 150,000 to 200,000 clones, around nine tenths seen once; the top ten hold roughly 1.3%. Sequencing was performed on PBMCs. Receptors originate from a young woman in good health and CMV-seronegative.

The gene calls are TRBV5-1 and TRBJ1-6; 11 bases match TRBD1. V trimming: 4 bases; J trimming: 6 bases; junction bases outside the gene matches: 6. There are 16 residues in the CDR3. Germline V lookup: CDR1 SGHRS, CDR2 YFSETQ. The CDR3 DNA follows: TGCGCCAGCAGCCCTGGGACAGGGGGACGTAATTCACCCCTCCACTTT. Its translation: CASSPGTGGRNSPLHF. Full variable domain (outside the CDR3, taken from reference TRBV5-1 and TRBJ1-6): KAGVTQTPRYLIKTRGQQVTLSCSPISGHRSVSWYQQTPGQGLQFLFEYFSETQRNKGNFPGRFSGRQFSNSRSEMNVSTLELGDSALYLCASSPGTGGRNSPLHFGNGTRLTVT.

The CDR3 DNA reads as TGCGCCAGCAGCCAAGAACCCCCAGGGAACACCGGGGAGCTGTTTTTT. This sequence encodes CASSQEPPGNTGELFF. V is TRBV4-3 and J is TRBJ2-2; D gene ambiguous. The V gene lost 0 bases and the J gene lost 1 base, with 9 bases spanning the gap. The CDR3 runs to 16 residues. Germline loops: CDR1 LGHNA, CDR2 YSLEER.

The genes are TRBV6-5 and TRBJ1-6; perhaps TRBD1 as D (6 bases). Germline V gene lookup returns CDR1 MNHEY and CDR2 SVGAGI. CDR3 length equals 15 residues. Trimming took off 3 bases at V and 5 bases at J, with 11 bases between the two ends. The CDR3 protein is CASSYGGVDNSPLHF. The CDR3 coding sequence is TGTGCCAGCAGTTATGGGGGCGTCGATAATTCACCCCTCCACTTT.

J is TRBJ2-5 and V is TRBV5-1; D may be TRBD2 (5 bases). Germline CDR1 and CDR2: SGHRS and YFSETQ. CDR3 length equals 13 residues. V gave up 2 bases and J gave up 5 bases, with 10 bases separating them. For the CDR3, the DNA is TGCGCCAGCAGCTTCACTAGTTTGGAGACCCAGTACTTC. Its translation: CASSFTSLETQYF.

The chain is built from TRBV4-1 and TRBJ2-5; weak D call: TRBD2 (5 bases). The CDR3 is made up of 17 amino acids. The V end was cut by 1 base, the J end by 1 base, with 16 bases between. The V gene's germline CDR1 is MGHRA and CDR2 YSYEKL. CDR3 sequence (DNA): TGCGCCAGCAGCCAAGTATTTCGGGGATCAGTCCAAGAGACCCAGTACTTC. Its protein product is CASSQVFRGSVQETQYF.

The chain combines TRBV4-1 with TRBJ2-3; 7 nucleotides match TRBD1. Germline CDR1 MGHRA, CDR2 YSYEKL. The CDR3 has 15 residues. V lost 6 bases and J lost 2; bases outside the gene matches: 8. The CDR3 DNA reads as TGCGCCAGCAGTCCCACAGGGGCGCCCACAGATACGCAGTATTTT. Translating gives CASSPTGAPTDTQYF.

The rearrangement links TRBV27 to TRBJ1-4, with D possibly being TRBD1 (5 bases). Germline lookup yields CDR1 MNHEY and CDR2 SMNVEV (reference sequence). The V end lost 3 bases, the J end lost 5 bases, and 10 bases lay between the germline ends. The CDR3 runs to 14 residues. The CDR3 DNA reads as TGTGCCAGCAGTTTGGGGCAGGCGAATGAAAAACTGTTTTTT. Its protein is CASSLGQANEKLFF.

The chain carries TRBV7-9 and TRBJ1-1; possible D gene TRBD1, 6 bases. Trimming stripped 3 bases from V and 0 bases from J, with 11 bases between. CDR1 SEHNR and CDR2 FQNEAQ come from the germline V gene (reference sequence). The CDR3 sequence is 15 residues long. The CDR3 coding sequence is TGTGCCAGCAGCTTGCCGGGACAACTGAACACTGAAGCTTTCTTT. This translates into CASSLPGQLNTEAFF.

The genes are TRBV4-1 and TRBJ1-1; no clear D. Trimming pared 6 bases from V and 0 bases from J, leaving 14 bases between. Germline lookup yields CDR1 MGHRA and CDR2 YSYEKL. CDR3 length: 15 residues. The CDR3 region is CASSPRQVMNTEAFF. The CDR3 DNA sequence: TGCGCCAGCAGTCCCCGCCAGGTGATGAACACTGAAGCTTTCTTT.

This chain joins TRBV5-1 and TRBJ2-3; the match to TRBD2 covers 9 bases. The CDR3 is made up of 16 amino acids. Germline assignment: CDR1 SGHRS and CDR2 YFSETQ. J gave up 5 bases and V 2 bases, and 9 bases lay outside the gene matches. The CDR3 is CASSLRQSGGLDTQYF. The CDR3 DNA reads as TGCGCCAGCAGCTTACGCCAGAGCGGGGGGTTAGATACGCAGTATTTT.

Written as DNA, the CDR3 is TGTGCCTGGAGTAAGGACAGTAGTTCCTACAATGAGCAGTTCTTC. This gives the protein CAWSKDSSSYNEQFF. The rearrangement joins TRBV30 to TRBJ2-1, with D tentatively TRBD1 (6 bases). V was cut by 2 bases and J by 1 base, with 12 bases left in between. CDR3 length equals 15 residues. CDR1 and CDR2 (germline): GTSNPN, SVGIG (reference sequence).

This chain uses TRBV4-3 with TRBJ1-1; 8 bases agree with TRBD1. There are 15 residues in the CDR3. The germline V gene encodes CDR1 LGHNA and CDR2 YSLEER. The V segment lost 5 bases and the J segment 4 bases; nucleotides outside the gene matches: 9. The CDR3 nucleotides are TGCGCCAGCAGCTACTACAGGGGGGTGGGCACTGAAGCTTTCTTT. Amino acid sequence: CASSYYRGVGTEAFF.

This clone was observed a few times. The chain combines TRBV5-4 with TRBJ1-2; 12 bases agree with TRBD1. The CDR3 length is 15 residues. V trimming: 4 bases; J trimming: 2 bases; junction bases outside the gene matches: 3. CDR1 SGHNT and CDR2 YYREEE come from the germline V gene (reference sequence). The CDR3 DNA reads as TGTGCCAGCAGCGGGACAGGGGGCGCAAACTATGGCTACACCTTC. It translates to CASSGTGGANYGYTF.

The genes are TRBV21-1 and TRBJ1-2; TRBD1, the table's D call, lacks a check against the DNA. TRBV21-1 is termed a pseudogene. The CDR3 loop spans 16 amino acids. Written as DNA, the CDR3 is TGTGCCAGCACCCGGGGGACAGGGGTCGCGTTCGGTGGCTACACCTTC. Its protein is CASTRGTGVAFGGYTF.

The table lists this clone with a few counts. V and J are TRBV7-6 and TRBJ2-7, with 8 bases aligning to TRBD1. The V gene's germline CDR1 is SGHVS and CDR2 FNYEAQ. The trim removed 5 bases at V and 2 bases at J, leaving 5 bases unmatched. The CDR3 spans 14 residues. The DNA of the CDR3 is TGTGCCAGCAGCGTAACAGGGGGGACCTACGAGCAGTACTTC. Translated: CASSVTGGTYEQYF. Variable domain in full (rest from reference TRBV7-6 and TRBJ2-7): GAGVSQSPRYKVTKRGQDVALRCDPISGHVSLYWYRQALGQGPEFLTYFNYEAQQDKSGLPNDRFSAERPEGSISTLTIQRTEQRDSAMYRCASSVTGGTYEQYFGPGTRLTVT.

The rearrangement joins TRBV4-2 to TRBJ1-2; D remains unclear. The germline gives CDR1 LGHNA, CDR2 YNFKEQ. The CDR3 has 15 amino acids. V was cut by 0 bases and J by 1 base, with 9 bases left in between. The CDR3 spells CASSQEFSGNYGYTF. In DNA form, the CDR3 reads TGTGCCAGCAGCCAAGAATTCTCGGGTAACTATGGCTACACCTTC.

This chain joins TRBV27 and TRBJ1-1; D ambiguous. V was cut by 1 base and J by 8 bases, with 11 bases left in between. The CDR3 spans 13 residues. Germline lookup yields CDR1 MNHEY and CDR2 SMNVEV (reference sequence). The CDR3 is CASSLFVGGEAFF. The CDR3 DNA sequence: TGTGCCAGCAGTTTATTTGTGGGAGGGGAAGCTTTCTTT.

This chain connects TRBV10-2 to TRBJ1-2; a possible D gene is TRBD1 (5 bases). Germline V gene lookup returns CDR1 WSHSY and CDR2 SAAADI. The CDR3 runs 13 residues. Trimming cost V 2 bases and J 6 bases, with 10 bases left between them. The CDR3 bases are TGCGCCAGCAGTGAGGGCGCGGGGCATGGCTACACCTTC. Residues: CASSEGAGHGYTF.

J is TRBJ1-6 and V is TRBV5-4; 7 bases are shared with TRBD1. The CDR3 has 15 amino acids. The J segment lost 8 bases and the V segment lost 0 bases, leaving 5 bases of the junction unmatched. CDR1 is SGHNT, CDR2 YYREEE, per germline (reference sequence). In DNA form, the CDR3 reads TGTGCCAGCAGCTTGGATCCAGGGGGTTATTCACCCCTCCACTTT. It codes for CASSLDPGGYSPLHF.

This chain links TRBV5-1 with TRBJ2-1; 13 nucleotides agree with TRBD2. Germline values: CDR1 SGHRS, CDR2 YFSETQ. This CDR3 has 17 amino acids. J was trimmed by 4 bases and V by 2 bases; bases with no gene match: 6. The CDR3 DNA follows: TGCGCCAGCAGCTTAGGCGGGACTAGCGGGGAGTACAATGAGCAGTTCTTC. It specifies CASSLGGTSGEYNEQFF.

This clone was recorded a few times. The chain joins TRBV2 to TRBJ1-5, with D possibly matching TRBD1 (6 bases). The germline V and J ends were trimmed by 5 bases and 6 bases, with 11 bases remaining between them. Germline CDR1 reads SNHLY; CDR2 reads FYNNEI. The CDR3 has 13 residues. CDR3 in DNA: TGTGCCAGCAGTCTCCAGGGGACTCAGCCCCAGCATTTT. Protein: CASSLQGTQPQHF. Together with reference TRBV2 and TRBJ1-5, the CDR3 gives the full variable domain: EPEVTQTPSHQVTQMGQEVILRCVPISNHLYFYWYRQILGQKVEFLVSFYNNEISEKSEIFDDQFSVERPDGSNFTLKIRSTKLEDSAMYFCASSLQGTQPQHFGDGTRLSIL.

The chain has TRBV5-4 and TRBJ1-1; D is ambiguous. This CDR3 region has 14 residues. Germline V gene sequence: CDR1 SGHNT, CDR2 YYREEE (reference sequence). V lost 1 base, J lost 2 bases, and 9 bases lay in between. The CDR3 sequence is CASSLTDLNTEAFF. CDR3 bases: TGTGCCAGCAGCTTGACAGACCTCAACACTGAAGCTTTCTTT.

This rearrangement joins TRBV4-2 to TRBJ1-4; 7 bases agree with TRBD1. Germline V gene sequence: CDR1 LGHNA, CDR2 YNFKEQ. V lost 5 bases and J lost 8; bases outside the gene matches: 8. This CDR3 spans 14 amino acids. Written as DNA, the CDR3 is TGTGCCAGCAGCTACGACAGGGCGAACGAAAAACTGTTTTTT. Protein: CASSYDRANEKLFF.

The V gene is TRBV5-6, the J gene TRBJ1-1; possible D gene TRBD1, 6 bases. This CDR3 region has 17 residues. The ends were cut back, 5 bases at V and 1 base at J, with 21 bases in the middle. Germline V gene data show CDR1 as SGHDT and CDR2 as YYEEEE. The CDR3 spells CASSPVGTNRANTEAFF. CDR3 sequence (DNA): TGTGCCAGCAGTCCCGTTGGGACAAACCGGGCGAACACTGAAGCTTTCTTT.

The gene calls are TRBV9 and TRBJ2-5; no firm D call. Germline lookup yields CDR1 SGDLS and CDR2 YYNGEE. The CDR3 length is 13 residues. V lost 4 bases and J 7 bases, leaving 14 bases between the germline ends. CDR3 in amino acids: CASSLGLEMTQYF. The CDR3 DNA reads as TGTGCCAGCAGCCTCGGCCTGGAGATGACCCAGTACTTC.

The chain has TRBV30 and TRBJ1-5, with D possibly TRBD1 on 6 matching bases. The CDR3 is made up of 16 amino acids. V was clipped by 0 bases and J by 0 bases, with 12 bases between them. From germline, CDR1 is GTSNPN and CDR2 SVGIG (reference sequence). The CDR3 DNA follows: TGTGCCTGGAGTGTATACGGACAGATTAGCAATCAGCCCCAGCATTTT. Amino acids: CAWSVYGQISNQPQHF.

CDR3 sequence reads: CASSQDTGPEAFF. For the CDR3, the DNA is TGCGCCAGCAGCCAAGATACTGGGCCTGAAGCTTTCTTT. V usage is TRBV4-1 and J usage is TRBJ1-1; the D is unclear. CDR3 length: 13 amino acids. Between the trimmed V and J ends, which lost 0 bases and 6 bases, there was a span of 8 bases. CDR1 is MGHRA, CDR2 YSYEKL, per germline.